The clone carrying this T cell receptor beta chain was observed many times. An end of the junction does not agree with germline; a read error may underlie this. Germline CDR1 reads SSHAT; CDR2 reads FNYEAQ (reference sequence). The CDR3 contains 15 residues. PCR was performed a second time for roughly 6 to 12 cycles using a sample-barcoded 5' primer and a J-beta primer mix. From the 5' RACE reads, TCRdb called clonotypes with MiXCR, one entry per CDR3 protein. This table has about 1,400,000 distinct CDR3 sequences, around 39% appearing once. This specimen belongs to a study of blood T cells in healthy people across ages.

This receptor was taken from a woman between 18 and 30 years old in good health. The specimen sequenced was blood. The chain recombines TRBV7-7 with TRBJ2-1; D might be TRBD2 (7 bases). The CDR3 here is CASSLGGAFYNEQFF. The CDR3 DNA sequence: TGTGCTAGCAGCTTAGGGGGGGCGTTCTACAATGAGCAGTTCTTC.